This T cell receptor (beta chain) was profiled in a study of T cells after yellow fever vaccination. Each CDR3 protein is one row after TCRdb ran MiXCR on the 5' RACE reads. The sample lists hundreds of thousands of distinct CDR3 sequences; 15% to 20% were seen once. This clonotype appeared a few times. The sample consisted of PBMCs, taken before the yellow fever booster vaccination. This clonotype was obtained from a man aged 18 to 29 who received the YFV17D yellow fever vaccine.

CDR3 loop: CASSRDKGYEQYF. Here the CDR3 DNA reads TGTGCCAGCAGCAGAGATAAGGGCTACGAGCAGTACTTC. The V call is TRBV6-4, the J call TRBJ2-7; D not certain. This CDR3 is 13 amino acids long. In germline, CDR1 is MRHNA, CDR2 SNTAGT. Between the trimmed V and J ends, which lost 6 bases and 3 bases, there was a span of 12 bases.